Below, one TCR beta chain is given with its context. This entry belongs to a study of blood T cell repertoires in COVID-19. Study details: The United States, Italy and Spain supplied acute and convalescent COVID-19 samples. T cells, B-cell-depleted T cells, or PBMCs supplied cDNA or gDNA.

Trimming left V 5 bases short and J 1 base short, with 11 bases between. Germline lookup yields CDR1 SGHVS and CDR2 FQNEAQ. The CDR3 length is 14 residues. Original handling: Estimated nucleated cell counts came from reference gene primer amplification. Using immunoSEQ multiplex PCR, the repertoire was profiled, and TCRdb retains in-frame clones only, with some absent. For V, J and clone size, that table is used; D and trimming come from the DNA. The repertoire has roughly 140,000 clones, 76% of them found once; the top ten carry more than 3%. The chain has TRBV7-8 and TRBJ1-1, with D perhaps TRBD1 (5 bases). The sequence was collected from an elderly woman with acute or convalescent COVID-19. The sample taken for sequencing was peripheral blood. The CDR3 here is CASSPLTGNTEAFF. CDR3 bases: TGTGCCAGCAGCCCGTTAACAGGGAACACTGAAGCTTTCTTT.